This T cell receptor (beta chain) stems from a study of CD8+ T cells in alopecia areata. Documented treatment: oral pan-JAK inhibitor, 5-10 mg twice daily. As the sequencing template, cDNA was produced by extracting RNA and reverse transcribing it. Profiling relied on immunoSEQ multiplex PCR, and the TCRdb table lists in-frame clones only, not all of them. The sample consists of over 85,000 clones, 61% of them appearing once. From germline, CDR1 is ENHRY and CDR2 SYGVKD. The V end lost 3 bases, the J end lost 2 bases, and 16 bases lay between the germline ends. This CDR3 spans 16 amino acids. Sequencing was performed on CD8+ T cells sorted from blood, taken at week 4, from a patient treated with tofacitinib. This sequence originates from a human donor with alopecia areata. The V call is TRBV10-3, the J call TRBJ1-2; maybe TRBD1 (6 bases). The CDR3 region is CAISDVGHHKNYGYTF. In DNA, the CDR3 is TGTGCCATCAGTGATGTGGGACACCACAAGAACTATGGCTACACCTTC.